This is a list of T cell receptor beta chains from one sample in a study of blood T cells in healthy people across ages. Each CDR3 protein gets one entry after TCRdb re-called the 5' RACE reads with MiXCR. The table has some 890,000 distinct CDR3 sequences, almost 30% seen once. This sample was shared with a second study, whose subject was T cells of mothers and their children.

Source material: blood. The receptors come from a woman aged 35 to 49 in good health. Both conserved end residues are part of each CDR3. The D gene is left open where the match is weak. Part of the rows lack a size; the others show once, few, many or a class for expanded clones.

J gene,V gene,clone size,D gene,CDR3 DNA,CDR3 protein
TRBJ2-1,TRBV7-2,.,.,TGTGCCAGCAGCTTAAATCGTATACAATCCCGGTTCTTC,CASSLNRIQSRFF
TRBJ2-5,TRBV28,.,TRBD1,TGTGCCAGCAGTTTGCCAGGGACAGGGGGGTACTTC,CASSLPGTGGYF
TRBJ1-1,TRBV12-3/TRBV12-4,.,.,TGTGCCAGCAGTTTGAATCCCGGCTCCAGAACTGAAGCTTTCTTT,CASSLNPGSRTEAFF
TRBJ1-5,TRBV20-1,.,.,TGCAGTGCTAGAGGTACAGGGCACAGTAATCAGCCCCAGCATTTT,CSARGTGHSNQPQHF
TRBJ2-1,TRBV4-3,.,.,TGCGCCAGCAGCCAAGACGGGGGGCCCTACAATGAGCAGTTCTTC,CASSQDGGPYNEQFF
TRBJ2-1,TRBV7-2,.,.,TGTGCCAGCAGCTCGGACCAGTGGGGTGAGCAGTTCTTC,CASSSDQWGEQFF
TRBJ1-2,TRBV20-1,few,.,TGCAGGAACGAGAGCGGGTCGTATGGCTACACCTTC,CRNESGSYGYTF
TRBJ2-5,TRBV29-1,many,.,TGCAGCGTTGGCAGGCAAGAGACCCAGTACTTC,CSVGRQETQYF
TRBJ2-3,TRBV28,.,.,TGTGCCAGCAGTCCTCAATATACGCAGTATTTT,CASSPQYTQYF
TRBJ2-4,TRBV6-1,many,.,TGTGCCAGCAGTGACCCCTCGACCGGGCATGTTGGGGAGCAGTACTTC,CASSDPSTGHVGEQYF
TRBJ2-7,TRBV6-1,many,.,TGTGCCAGCAAGTCAGACCACTACGAGCAGTACTTC,CASKSDHYEQYF
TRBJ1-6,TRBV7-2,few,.,TGTGCCAGCAGCGTAATTTCCGGACCCCTCCACTTT,CASSVISGPLHF
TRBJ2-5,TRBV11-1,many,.,TGTGCCAGCAGCTCCCCCCCTCAAGAGACCCAGTACTTC,CASSSPPQETQYF
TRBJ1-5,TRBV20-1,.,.,TGCAGTGCTATCAGGGGCCGTGGTCAAGGACAGCCCCAGCATTTT,CSAIRGRGQGQPQHF
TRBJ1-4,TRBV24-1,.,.,TGTGCCACCAGTGCGTCAACAGGGTGGGGTGAAAAACTGTTTTTT,CATSASTGWGEKLFF
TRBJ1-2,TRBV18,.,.,TGTGCCAGCTCACCACCGATCATTCCGAAGGGGTATGGCCACACCTTC,CASSPPIIPKGYGHTF
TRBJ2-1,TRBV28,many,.,TGTGCCAGCAGCACACAGGATCCACGCTCCTACAATGAGCAGTTCTTC,CASSTQDPRSYNEQFF
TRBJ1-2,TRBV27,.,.,TGTGCCAGCACTTCGGCGTGGGGCACTAACTATGGCTACACCTTC,CASTSAWGTNYGYTF
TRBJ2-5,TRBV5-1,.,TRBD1,TGCGCCAGCAGCTTGGAGGGACAGGGGACAGAGACCCAGTACTTC,CASSLEGQGTETQYF
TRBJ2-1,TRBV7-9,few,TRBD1,TGTGCCAGCAGCTTAATCGGACAGGAGATTGCTGAGCAGTTCTTC,CASSLIGQEIAEQFF
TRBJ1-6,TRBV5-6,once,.,TGTGCCAGCAGCTTGGCCGGGGGGGTTGGGTCACCCCTCCACTTT,CASSLAGGVGSPLHF
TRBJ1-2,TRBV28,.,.,TGTGCCAGCAGACGACATGAGGGGGTTAACTATGGCTACACCTTC,CASRRHEGVNYGYTF
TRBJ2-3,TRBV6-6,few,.,TGTGCCAGCAGTTACCTTGTCCCTGGCACAGATACGCAGTATTTT,CASSYLVPGTDTQYF
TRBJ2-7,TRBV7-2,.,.,TGTGCCAGCAGCTCGACTGAGGTGGGGCAGTACTTC,CASSSTEVGQYF
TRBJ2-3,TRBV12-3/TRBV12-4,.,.,TGTGCCAGCAGGGACACCCGCACAGATACGCAGTATTTT,CASRDTRTDTQYF
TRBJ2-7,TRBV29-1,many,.,TGCAGCGGAACCTACGAGCAGTACTTC,CSGTYEQYF
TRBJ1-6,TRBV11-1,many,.,TGTGCCAGCAGCTTAAGGTCTCGTGCGTCGGATTCACCCCTCCACTTT,CASSLRSRASDSPLHF
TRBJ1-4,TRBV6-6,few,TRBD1,TGTGCCAGCAATTCCCTAGGGGACAGAGGCCCAAAACTGTTTTTT,CASNSLGDRGPKLFF
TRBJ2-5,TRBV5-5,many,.,TGTGCCAGCAGGCCGGACAGTCCGACGGTAGAGACCCAGTACTTC,CASRPDSPTVETQYF
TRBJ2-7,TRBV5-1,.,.,TGCGCCAGCAGCCCCGACATGGTAAAGGAGCAGTACTTC,CASSPDMVKEQYF
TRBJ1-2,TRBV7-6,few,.,TGTGCCAGCAGCTTAGGGACAGCCCCTAGCTATGGCTACACCTTC,CASSLGTAPSYGYTF
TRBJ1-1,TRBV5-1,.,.,TGCGCCAGCAGCTTGGGGGAAGTGCGAATCGACCTCATGAACACTGAAGCTTTCTTT,CASSLGEVRIDLMNTEAFF
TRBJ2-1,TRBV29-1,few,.,TGCAGCGTTGTGGACACTGCAACCTACAATGAGCGGTTCTTC,CSVVDTATYNERFF
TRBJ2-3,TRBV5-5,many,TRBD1,TGTGCCAGCAGTTTACCCGGGACAGGCACAGATACGCAGTATTTT,CASSLPGTGTDTQYF
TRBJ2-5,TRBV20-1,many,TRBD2,TGCAGTGCGAGTAGGCTAGCGGGGGCCCAGCTTCAAGAGACCCAGTACTTC,CSASRLAGAQLQETQYF
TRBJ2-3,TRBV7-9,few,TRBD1,TGTGCCAGCAGCTCGGGACAGGGGATCACAGATACGCAGTATTTT,CASSSGQGITDTQYF
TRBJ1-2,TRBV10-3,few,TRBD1,TGTGCCATCAGTGTTACTTTGGCGGGACAGAGCTATGGCTACACCTTC,CAISVTLAGQSYGYTF
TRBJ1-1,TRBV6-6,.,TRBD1,TGTACCAGCAGTACCGACAGGGGGCTCGTCACTGAAGCTTTCTTT,CTSSTDRGLVTEAFF
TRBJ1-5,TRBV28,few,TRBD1,TGTGCCAGCAGTTTACCTGACAGGGCGGGAAATCAGCCCCAGCATTTT,CASSLPDRAGNQPQHF
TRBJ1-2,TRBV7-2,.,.,TGTGCCAGCAGCTCCGAGCGGGACTATGGCTACACCTTC,CASSSERDYGYTF
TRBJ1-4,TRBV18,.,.,TGTGCCAGCTCACCGGACGAGGGTTACACTAATGAAAAACTGTTTTTT,CASSPDEGYTNEKLFF
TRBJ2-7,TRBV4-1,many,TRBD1,TGCGCCAGCAGCCACGGGACAGGGGGCTGGGAGCAGTACTTC,CASSHGTGGWEQYF
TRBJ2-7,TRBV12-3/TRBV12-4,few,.,TGTGCCAGCAGTTTTGAAGCGGGCACCTCCTACAATGAGCAGTACTTC,CASSFEAGTSYNEQYF
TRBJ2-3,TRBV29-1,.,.,TGCAGCGTTGAAGGCCATTTGGGCACAGATACGCAGTATTTT,CSVEGHLGTDTQYF
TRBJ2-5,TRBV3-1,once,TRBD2,TGTGCCAGCAGAACTGGGACTAGCTGGGTGGAGACCCAGTACTTC,CASRTGTSWVETQYF
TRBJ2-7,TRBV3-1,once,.,TGTGCCAGCAGCCAAGGTGGGTTAGGTCTCCCGGGCTCCTACGAGCAGTACTTC,CASSQGGLGLPGSYEQYF
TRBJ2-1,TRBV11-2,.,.,TGTGCCAGCAGCTTACCCAGTTCCTACGAGCAGTTCTTC,CASSLPSSYEQFF
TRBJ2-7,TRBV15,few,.,TGTGCCACCAGCAGAGACCCGGGTAACAATGAGCAGTACTTC,CATSRDPGNNEQYF
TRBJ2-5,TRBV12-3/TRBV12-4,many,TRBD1,TGTGCCAGCAGTTTGGGACAGGGGGCGACCCAGTACTTC,CASSLGQGATQYF
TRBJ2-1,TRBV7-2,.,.,TGTGCCAGCAGCCTGCTGGAGTACAATGAGCAGTTCTTC,CASSLLEYNEQFF
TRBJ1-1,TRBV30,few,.,TGTGCCTGGAGTCGGAGAAACACTGAAGCTTTCTTT,CAWSRRNTEAFF
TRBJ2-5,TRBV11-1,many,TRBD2,TGTGCCAGCAGCTTAGCCCCTAGCGGGGAAGAGACCCAGTACTTC,CASSLAPSGEETQYF
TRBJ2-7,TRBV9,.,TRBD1,TGTGCCAGTAGCGTGGCCGGGACAGGGTTGGACGAGCAGTACTTC,CASSVAGTGLDEQYF
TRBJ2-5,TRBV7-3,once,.,TGTGCCAGCAGCTTAGGTCGCCAAGAGGCCCAGTACTTC,CASSLGRQEAQYF
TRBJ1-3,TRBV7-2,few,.,TGTGCCAGCAGCTTAATGGGAGACACCATATATTTT,CASSLMGDTIYF
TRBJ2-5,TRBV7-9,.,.,TGTGCCAGCAGCTTAGTCGACAGGCTCCAAGAGACCCAGTACTTC,CASSLVDRLQETQYF
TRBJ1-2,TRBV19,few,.,TGTGCCAGCCGGTTCGCCGGCGCCCTTAACTATGGCTACACCTTC,CASRFAGALNYGYTF